This TCR beta chain was recorded in a study of T-cell memory formation after mild COVID-19. V lost 5 bases, J lost 1 base, and 11 bases lay in between. The CDR3 length is 14 residues. This clonotype turned up a few times. Amplification by 5'RACE using constant-segment primers produced TCR alpha and TCR beta cDNA libraries that carried sample barcodes and UMIs. TCRdb reprocessed the 5' RACE reads with MiXCR, giving one entry per CDR3 protein. The sample carries about 100,000 distinct CDR3 sequences, 8.5% to 14% recorded once. The origin of this receptor is a man between 18 and 35 years old who had mild COVID-19 (a few samples of this study predate the infection). Cell type and time point are not known. The sequencing sample was made of PBMCs or a T cell subset sorted from them (not recorded which). The V gene is TRBV12-3 or TRBV12-4, the J gene TRBJ2-5; tentative D call: TRBD1 (5 bases). CDR3 region: CASSTTDSQETQYF. The CDR3 region has the DNA TGTGCCAGCAGTACGACCGACAGCCAAGAGACCCAGTACTTC.